One sample yielded the 17 T cell receptor beta chains listed below, sequenced in a study of blood T cell repertoires in COVID-19. Data came from immunoSEQ multiplex PCR; TCRdb stores just in-frame clones and leaves some out. Counted here are some 200,000 clones, approximately 90% occurring once; the ten biggest clones make up about 5%. Sequencing was done on a sample of peripheral blood. These receptors came from a middle-aged woman with acute or convalescent COVID-19.

This clone was picked up one time. The chain joins TRBV29-1 to TRBJ1-2; a weak D match, TRBD1 (6 bases). Trimming left V 3 bases short and J 5 bases short, with 16 bases between. This CDR3 has 14 residues. Germline V gene sequence: CDR1 SQVTM, CDR2 ANQGSEA. The CDR3 DNA sequence: TGCAGCGTTGACAGGGGACAAGATGGGTATGGCTACACCTTC. Translation gives CSVDRGQDGYGYTF.

The chain carries TRBV11-2 and TRBJ2-2; D is possibly TRBD2 (5 bases). The CDR3 is made up of 14 amino acids. Germline V gene sequence: CDR1 SGHAT, CDR2 FQNNGV. V was cut by 0 bases and J by 7 bases, with 9 bases left in between. The CDR3 loop is CASSLDRGLGELFF. The CDR3 DNA follows: TGTGCCAGCAGCTTAGATCGGGGTCTCGGGGAGCTGTTTTTT.

The chain recombines TRBV4-1 with TRBJ2-7; tentative D call: TRBD2 (6 bases). There are 14 residues in the CDR3. Germline-derived CDR1 and CDR2 are MGHRA and YSYEKL. Trimming pared 4 bases from V and 0 bases from J, leaving 10 bases between. The DNA of the CDR3 is TGCGCCAGCAGCCTAGCGGAAAGCTCCTACGAGCAGTACGTC. Protein sequence: CASSLAESSYEQYV.

The gene calls are TRBV6-5 and TRBJ2-1, with 12 bases that match TRBD2. Per germline, CDR1 MNHEY and CDR2 SVGAGI. The V segment lost 4 bases and the J segment 7 bases; nucleotides outside the gene matches: 8. The CDR3 contains 16 residues. The CDR3: CASSFSSGGARNEQFF. CDR3 nucleotides: TGTGCCAGCAGTTTCTCTAGCGGGGGGGCCCGGAATGAGCAGTTCTTC.

The V and J genes are TRBV6-2 or TRBV6-3 and TRBJ2-7, with 10 nucleotides matching TRBD2. The CDR3 length is 15 residues. CDR1 is MNHEY, CDR2 SVGEGT, per germline. V trimming: 3 bases; J trimming: 2 bases; junction bases outside the gene matches: 4. CDR3 residues: CASSYRLAGTYEQYV. The CDR3 coding sequence is TGTGCCAGCAGTTATCGACTAGCGGGTACCTACGAGCAGTACGTC.

This clone was recorded only once. The V and J genes are TRBV18 and TRBJ2-7; 12 nucleotides match TRBD2. Per the germline V gene, CDR1 is KGHSH and CDR2 is LQKENI. This CDR3 spans 15 amino acids. V shed 6 bases, J shed 4 bases, and the junction held 7 bases outside the gene matches. The CDR3, as DNA: TGTGCCAGCTCGCTAGCGGGGGGGCGTCAATACGAGCAGTACGTC. It specifies CASSLAGGRQYEQYV.

On this clone: Relative to the germline gene, one junction end is altered; a read error may explain this. The chain carries TRBV15 and TRBJ2-1, with 7 bases identical to TRBD1. CDR3 length: 15 residues. Germline V gives CDR1 LNHNV, CDR2 YYDKDF (reference sequence). The CDR3 nucleotides read TGTGCCACCAGCGGAGAGGACAGGTCCTACAATGAGCAGTTCTTC. Its protein product is CATSGEDRSYNEQFF.

V is TRBV18 and J is TRBJ1-5; D is ambiguous. CDR1 is KGHSH, CDR2 LQKENI, per germline. Trimming shortened V by 1 base and J by 3 bases, and 10 bases separated the two germline ends. This CDR3 contains 15 residues. CDR3 residues: CASSPLAGNNQPQHF. The CDR3 bases are TGTGCCAGCTCACCACTAGCCGGGAACAATCAGCCCCAGCATTTT.

This clone was found once. The CDR3 DNA sequence: TGTGCCAGCAGCCCGACATCTCTGGGACAGGGGGATGGCTACACCTTC. Translating it yields CASSPTSLGQGDGYTF. This sequence joins TRBV4-2 and TRBJ1-2, with 11 bases that match TRBD1. V gave up 4 bases and J gave up 6 bases; unmatched junction bases: 10. From germline, CDR1 is LGHNA and CDR2 YNFKEQ. CDR3 length: 16 residues.

The chain couples TRBV4-1 to TRBJ1-2; a weak D match, TRBD1 (5 bases). CDR3 size: 16 residues. Trimming left V 1 base short and J 4 bases short, with 16 bases between. CDR1 is MGHRA and CDR2 is YSYEKL in the germline V gene. CDR3 in amino acids: CASSQGVGATGYGYTF. The CDR3 coding sequence is TGCGCCAGCAGCCAAGGGGTTGGGGCGACCGGCTATGGCTACACCTTC.

This clone was detected only a few times. The V call is TRBV30, the J call TRBJ1-1, with 7 bases lining up with TRBD1. J gave up 4 bases and V 2 bases, and 7 bases lay outside the gene matches. This CDR3 has 14 amino acids. The V gene's germline CDR1 is GTSNPN and CDR2 SVGIG (reference sequence). The CDR3 DNA reads as TGTGCCTGGAGTTTCGGGACAGTAAGCACTGAAGCTTTCTTT. Its protein is CAWSFGTVSTEAFF.

The V call is TRBV30, the J call TRBJ1-5; maybe TRBD1 (6 bases). Trimming cost V 1 base and J 6 bases, with 16 bases left between them. CDR1 is GTSNPN, CDR2 SVGIG, per germline (reference sequence). The CDR3 consists of 15 residues. CDR3 in amino acids: CAWSAPSTGTQPQHF. In DNA, the CDR3 is TGTGCCTGGAGTGCCCCCTCAACAGGGACTCAGCCCCAGCATTTT.

The chain is built from TRBV9 and TRBJ1-1, with 8 bases fitting TRBD1. The CDR3 sequence is 14 residues long. V dropped 4 bases and J dropped 7; count of bases not matched to a gene: 9. CDR1 SGDLS and CDR2 YYNGEE come from the germline V gene. The CDR3 loop is CASSPETGQVEAFF. In nucleotides, the CDR3 is TGTGCCAGCAGCCCCGAGACGGGACAGGTTGAAGCTTTCTTT.

V gene TRBV5-1 combines with J gene TRBJ2-3; 7 nucleotides match TRBD1. The CDR3 loop spans 15 amino acids. The trim removed 2 bases at V and 2 bases at J, leaving 5 bases unmatched. Germline CDR1 reads SGHRS; CDR2 reads YFSETQ. The CDR3, as DNA: TGCGCCAGCAGCTTAGAGGACAGGCCCACAGATACGCAGTATTTT. Its protein product is CASSLEDRPTDTQYF.

This rearrangement joins TRBV5-4 to TRBJ1-1; 8 positions match TRBD1. V shed 2 bases and J 11 bases; nucleotides not matched to a gene: 11. The length of the CDR3 is 14 residues. Germline V gene data show CDR1 as SGHNT and CDR2 as YYREEE (reference sequence). CDR3 nucleotide sequence: TGTGCCAGCAGCTTACAGGGGGTCAGCACTGGGGCTTTCTTT. Translation gives CASSLQGVSTGAFF.

The rearrangement uses TRBV5-1 and TRBJ1-3, with D hard to call. Germline CDR1 reads SGHRS; CDR2 reads YFSETQ. The V end was cut by 0 bases, the J end by 1 base, with 11 bases between. The CDR3 loop spans 16 amino acids. Here the CDR3 reads CASSLGALGSGNTIYF. CDR3 coding DNA: TGCGCCAGCAGCTTGGGGGCTCTTGGTTCTGGAAACACCATATATTTT.

The chain combines TRBV12-3 or TRBV12-4 with TRBJ1-5; 8 nucleotides align to TRBD1. This CDR3 region has 13 residues. Germline trimming cut 4 bases from V and 7 bases from J; bases unmatched to any gene: 3. Here the CDR3 reads CASSSQGGQPQHF. CDR3 nucleotides: TGTGCCAGCAGTTCACAGGGGGGGCAGCCCCAGCATTTT.